These 4 T cell receptor beta chains share one sample of origin, sequenced in a study of cytomegalovirus exposure and HLA in healthy donors (TCRdb year 2017). Library construction relied on the immunoSEQ multiplex PCR assay. For the multiplex PCR, a mixture combining 60 forward primers for TCR Vbeta segments and 13 reverse primers for TCR Jbeta segments was used. In TCRdb, the immuneACCESS table is reduced to in-frame sequences with V and J assigned. These tables do not hold every clone; where another copy was compared, an unresolved V gene accounts for under half, and the others remain unexplained. Present in this sample are 95,000 to 150,000 clones, 60% to 85% of which were seen just once. The ten largest clones take up about 2.5% of the sample. Sequences were obtained from PBMCs. All receptors derive from a woman aged 40 to 55 in good health and CMV-seropositive.

The rearrangement uses TRBV15 and TRBJ2-5; TRBD2 is a possible D gene (5 bases). This CDR3 contains 13 residues. V lost 8 bases and J lost 5, with 15 bases in between. The germline V gene has CDR1 LNHNV and CDR2 YYDKDF (reference sequence). The CDR3, as DNA: TGTGCCACCGCGGACTTTTTTGGGGAGACCCAGTACTTC. It codes for CATADFFGETQYF.

This clone has just a few counts. The chain combines TRBV5-5 with TRBJ1-3; 9 bases align to TRBD1. V was clipped by 4 bases and J by 1 base; unmatched bases: 3. The CDR3 is made up of 15 amino acids. The germline V gene has CDR1 SGHKS and CDR2 YYEKEE (reference sequence). CDR3 coding DNA: TGTGCCAGCAGCGACAGGGGGGGATCTGGAAACACCATATATTTT. Residues: CASSDRGGSGNTIYF.

V usage is TRBV5-4 and J usage is TRBJ2-5; D is possibly TRBD1 (5 bases). From germline, CDR1 is SGHNT and CDR2 YYREEE (reference sequence). The CDR3 runs to 14 residues. V was trimmed by 4 bases and J by 5 bases, leaving 15 bases between them. CDR3 nucleotides: TGTGCCAGCAGCCCGAGGACCTCAGGGGAGACCCAGTACTTC. Translation: CASSPRTSGETQYF. The full variable domain, its missing parts supplied by reference TRBV5-4 and TRBJ2-5, is ETGVTQSPTHLIKTRGQQVTLRCSSQSGHNTVSWYQQALGQGPQFIFQYYREEENGRGNFPPRFSGLQFPNYSSELNVNALELDDSALYLCASSPRTSGETQYFGPGTRLLVL.

The chain combines TRBV15 with TRBJ2-1; 10 nucleotides agree with TRBD2. V gave up 6 bases and J gave up 5 bases; unmatched junction bases: 10. Per germline, CDR1 LNHNV and CDR2 YYDKDF (reference sequence). CDR3 length: 16 amino acids. This chain's CDR3 is CATSRTGLAANNEQFF. The CDR3 nucleotides are TGTGCCACCAGTCGGACAGGACTAGCGGCTAACAATGAGCAGTTCTTC.